The 27 T cell receptor beta chains listed next were all sequenced from one sample in a study of cytomegalovirus exposure and HLA in healthy donors. Assay: immunoSEQ multiplex PCR; the TCRdb copy retains only in-frame clones and omits some. This table holds 220,000 or so clones, around 90% found once. Material: PBMCs. The receptors were gathered from a woman aged 18-35 years in good health and CMV-seronegative.

The chain is built from TRBV28 and TRBJ2-7; 12 bases are a match to TRBD2. CDR1 and CDR2 (germline): MDHEN, SYDVKM. V dropped 3 bases and J dropped 2; count of bases not matched to a gene: 8. CDR3 size: 17 residues. In nucleotides, the CDR3 is TGTGCCAGCAGTTTCTTAGGACTAGCGGGGACGCCCTACGAGCAGTACTTC. Its protein product is CASSFLGLAGTPYEQYF.

V and J are TRBV5-5 and TRBJ1-1, with no clear D. Germline V lookup: CDR1 SGHKS, CDR2 YYEKEE (reference sequence). The ends were cut back, 2 bases at V and 4 bases at J, with 21 bases in the middle. This CDR3 contains 17 residues. The CDR3 here is CASSFGGEVGSSTEAFF. CDR3 DNA sequence: TGTGCCAGCAGCTTTGGCGGGGAGGTCGGATCAAGCACTGAAGCTTTCTTT.

The rearrangement links TRBV29-1 to TRBJ1-2; D is unresolved. The germline V gene encodes CDR1 SQVTM and CDR2 ANQGSEA. V dropped 7 bases and J dropped 6 bases, with 9 bases sitting between them. The CDR3 runs to 10 residues. CDR3 region: CSDFSDGYTF. CDR3 DNA sequence: TGCAGCGATTTTTCTGATGGCTACACCTTC. Full variable domain (missing parts from reference TRBV29-1 and TRBJ1-2): SAVISQKPSRDICQRGTSLTIQCQVDSQVTMMFWYRQQPGQSLTLIATANQGSEATYESGFVIDKFPISRPNLTFSTLTVSNMSPEDSSIYLCSDFSDGYTFGSGTRLTVV.

The rearrangement links TRBV27 to TRBJ1-2; 7 bases map to TRBD1. The J segment lost 4 bases and the V segment lost 5 bases, leaving 13 bases of the junction unmatched. Germline V gene data show CDR1 as MNHEY and CDR2 as SMNVEV (reference sequence). The length of the CDR3 is 16 residues. CDR3 sequence (DNA): TGTGCCAGCAGTAGACACAGGGGCGGGGGGGGCTATGGCTACACCTTC. It encodes CASSRHRGGGGYGYTF.

V and J are TRBV29-1 and TRBJ2-3; TRBD2 aligns across 11 bases. The CDR3 has 15 residues. Germline V gene lookup returns CDR1 SQVTM and CDR2 ANQGSEA. V lost 0 bases, J lost 4 bases, and 3 bases stayed unmatched. CDR3 sequence reads: CSVEETSGTADTQYF. The CDR3 DNA reads TGCAGCGTTGAAGAGACTAGCGGGACCGCAGATACGCAGTATTTT.

V usage is TRBV28 and J usage is TRBJ2-3; D unresolved. V lost 2 bases to trimming and J lost 6 bases, with 15 bases between them. The CDR3 totals 15 residues. Germline V gene sequence: CDR1 MDHEN, CDR2 SYDVKM. DNA for the CDR3: TGTGCCAGCAGTTTAGGGCGTGGCCTTCTGGATACGCAGTATTTT. Amino acids: CASSLGRGLLDTQYF.

V is TRBV6-1 and J is TRBJ2-6; weak D call: TRBD2 (6 bases). CDR1 and CDR2 from the germline V gene are MNHNS and SASEGT. This CDR3 has 18 amino acids. The V end was cut by 3 bases, the J end by 0 bases, with 15 bases between. Written as DNA, the CDR3 is TGTGCCAGCAGTGATCTTTGGGGGGTTGGCTCTGGGGCCAACGTCCTGACTTTC. Translating gives CASSDLWGVGSGANVLTF.

The chain couples TRBV28 to TRBJ2-5; 7 bases are a match to TRBD1. The germline CDR1 and CDR2 sequences are MDHEN and SYDVKM. The CDR3 covers 15 residues. Losses at the gene ends were 5 bases for V and 5 bases for J; bases not matched to a gene: 11. This CDR3 is CASSRDRSSRETQYF. The CDR3, as DNA: TGTGCCAGCAGTCGGGACAGAAGCTCCCGGGAGACCCAGTACTTC.

Only one count was recorded for this clone. The chain employs TRBV5-1 and TRBJ2-3; TRBD1 aligns across 8 bases. The CDR3 is 16 amino acids. The V segment lost 3 bases and the J segment 0 bases; nucleotides outside the gene matches: 6. Germline loops: CDR1 SGHRS, CDR2 YFSETQ. CDR3: CASSSTGAHSTDTQYF. In DNA, the CDR3 is TGCGCCAGCAGCTCGACAGGGGCTCATAGCACAGATACGCAGTATTTT.

This clone has a single count. The chain employs TRBV27 and TRBJ1-3, with D maybe TRBD1 (5 bases). Trimming took 5 bases from V and 0 from J, leaving 8 bases between them. The germline V gene encodes CDR1 MNHEY and CDR2 SMNVEV (reference sequence). The length of the CDR3 is 14 residues. As DNA, the CDR3 is TGTGCCAGCAGTCTGGACATCTCTGGAAACACCATATATTTT. It encodes CASSLDISGNTIYF.

The V and J genes are TRBV19 and TRBJ2-7, with D possibly being TRBD2 (5 bases). This CDR3 is 13 amino acids long. Germline V gene sequence: CDR1 LNHDA, CDR2 SQIVND (reference sequence). Trimming removed 11 bases at V and 2 bases at J, with 16 bases between. CDR3 region: CACGPPGAYEQYF. The CDR3 bases are TGTGCCTGCGGGCCCCCAGGAGCCTACGAGCAGTACTTC.

This clone has only a few counts. The rearrangement joins TRBV5-4 to TRBJ1-2; 8 nucleotides line up with TRBD1. This CDR3 is built from 15 residues. Germline V gene data show CDR1 as SGHNT and CDR2 as YYREEE (reference sequence). V lost 2 bases to trimming and J lost 6 bases; unmatched junction nucleotides: 9. CDR3 protein: CASSFLTQGEDGYTF. CDR3 DNA: TGTGCCAGCAGCTTCCTTACACAGGGGGAGGATGGCTACACCTTC.

This chain connects TRBV29-1 to TRBJ1-3; D uncertain. The CDR3 is made up of 16 amino acids. The V end lost 2 bases, the J end lost 4 bases, and 18 bases lay between the germline ends. CDR1 SQVTM and CDR2 ANQGSEA come from the germline V gene. This chain's CDR3 is CSVESPRTGSGNTIYF. CDR3 nucleotides: TGCAGCGTTGAATCACCTCGCACGGGGTCGGGAAACACCATATATTTT. Full variable domain (rest looked up from reference TRBV29-1 and TRBJ1-3): SAVISQKPSRDICQRGTSLTIQCQVDSQVTMMFWYRQQPGQSLTLIATANQGSEATYESGFVIDKFPISRPNLTFSTLTVSNMSPEDSSIYLCSVESPRTGSGNTIYFGEGSWLTVV.

The sample holds a few counts of this clone. The V call is TRBV6-5, the J call TRBJ2-7; possible D gene TRBD1, 7 bases. This CDR3 has 13 residues. Trimming shortened V by 7 bases and J by 4 bases, and 14 bases separated the two germline ends. The germline V gene encodes CDR1 MNHEY and CDR2 SVGAGI. For the CDR3, the DNA is TGTGCCAGCATTAACGCAGGGGGGTACGAGCAGTACTTC. Translated: CASINAGGYEQYF.

J is TRBJ2-3 and V is TRBV7-7; D not certain. Per the germline V gene, CDR1 is SSHAT and CDR2 is FNYEAQ (reference sequence). CDR3 length equals 15 residues. V lost 3 bases, J lost 2 bases, and 12 bases lay in between. This CDR3 is CASSLTSRHTDTQYF. CDR3 nucleotides: TGTGCCAGCAGCTTGACAAGCAGACACACAGATACGCAGTATTTT. Complete variable domain (other parts from reference TRBV7-7 and TRBJ2-3): GAGVSQSPRYKVTKRGQDVTLRCDPISSHATLYWYQQALGQGPEFLTYFNYEAQPDKSGLPSDRFSAERPEGSISTLTIQRTEQRDSAMYRCASSLTSRHTDTQYFGPGTRLTVL.

V gene TRBV7-2 combines with J gene TRBJ2-7; 9 nucleotides match TRBD1. The CDR3 is 15 amino acids. Germline V gene lookup returns CDR1 SGHTA and CDR2 FQGNSA. V lost 6 bases and J lost 5; bases outside the gene matches: 11. The CDR3 is CASSTAGQGPHEQYF. CDR3 bases: TGTGCCAGCAGTACAGCGGGACAGGGTCCCCACGAGCAGTACTTC. Full variable domain (outside the CDR3, taken from reference TRBV7-2 and TRBJ2-7): GAGVSQSPSNKVTEKGKDVELRCDPISGHTALYWYRQSLGQGLEFLIYFQGNSAPDKSGLPSDRFSAERTGGSVSTLTIQRTQQEDSAVYLCASSTAGQGPHEQYFGPGTRLTVT.

CDR3 residues: CASSASPYGYTF. Written as DNA, the CDR3 is TGTGCCAGCAGCGCGTCCCCGTATGGCTACACCTTC. The chain joins TRBV9 to TRBJ1-2; D is ambiguous. CDR1 is SGDLS, CDR2 YYNGEE, per germline. The CDR3 is 12 residues long. With 3 bases removed from V and 5 bases from J, the gap between germline ends came to 8 bases.

This clone turned up a few times. This rearrangement joins TRBV7-2 to TRBJ2-7; D may be TRBD2 (6 bases). Germline V gene sequence: CDR1 SGHTA, CDR2 FQGNSA. CDR3 size: 13 residues. Trimming pared 1 base from V and 2 bases from J, leaving 6 bases between. CDR3 sequence reads: CASSLGLAYEQYF. In DNA form, the CDR3 reads TGTGCCAGCAGCTTAGGACTAGCCTACGAGCAGTACTTC.

J is TRBJ2-1 and V is TRBV11-2, with 11 bases aligning to TRBD2. Per the germline V gene, CDR1 is SGHAT and CDR2 is FQNNGV. The V gene end was trimmed by 5 bases and the J gene end by 3 bases; junction bases not matched to a gene: 6. This CDR3 contains 16 residues. The CDR3 sequence: CASSKKTSGVYNEQFF. The DNA for the CDR3 is TGTGCCAGCAGCAAAAAGACTAGCGGGGTCTACAATGAGCAGTTCTTC.

This clone appeared a few times. This rearrangement joins TRBV10-1 to TRBJ1-2; 9 bases map to TRBD1. Trimming at V came to 6 bases and at J to 6 bases, leaving 8 bases not matched to a gene. Germline V gene sequence: CDR1 WNHNN, CDR2 SYGVQD (reference sequence). This CDR3 spans 14 amino acids. CDR3 nucleotide sequence: TGCGCCAGCAGCCCGGGACAGGGATATGATGGCTACACCTTC. Its protein product is CASSPGQGYDGYTF.

V gene TRBV10-2 combines with J gene TRBJ2-1; 7 positions agree with TRBD2. The CDR3 extends over 16 amino acids. Germline trimming cut 10 bases from V and 7 bases from J; bases unmatched to any gene: 19. CDR1 WSHSY and CDR2 SAAADI come from the germline V gene. The CDR3 is CATQKAGGRAGNEQFF. CDR3 DNA: TGCGCCACTCAAAAGGCTGGCGGGAGAGCGGGTAATGAGCAGTTCTTC.

The V and J genes are TRBV27 and TRBJ2-7, with 12 bases aligning to TRBD1. CDR1 and CDR2 from the germline V gene are MNHEY and SMNVEV (reference sequence). The V segment lost 3 bases and the J segment 5 bases; nucleotides outside the gene matches: 5. The CDR3 consists of 15 residues. The CDR3 DNA reads as TGTGCCAGCAGTTTGGGACAGGGGGCTTTCCACGAGCAGTACTTC. This gives the protein CASSLGQGAFHEQYF.

This chain links TRBV6-1 with TRBJ1-2; D not certain. Trimming removed 5 bases from V and 0 bases from J, with 13 bases in between. Germline V gene data show CDR1 as MNHNS and CDR2 as SASEGT. The CDR3 has 15 residues. This CDR3 is CASSSYFGANYGYTF. CDR3 coding DNA: TGTGCCAGCAGTAGCTACTTCGGAGCTAACTATGGCTACACCTTC.

The CDR3 coding sequence is TGTGCCTGGAGTGTACTAATAGCGGGAGGAAATGAGCAGTTCTTC. Encoded protein: CAWSVLIAGGNEQFF. The chain employs TRBV30 and TRBJ2-1; 10 bases match TRBD2. CDR1 and CDR2 (germline): GTSNPN, SVGIG (reference sequence). The CDR3 runs to 15 residues. Trimming at V came to 0 bases and at J to 7 bases, leaving 6 bases not matched to a gene.

The chain links TRBV29-1 to TRBJ2-5, with 9 bases matching TRBD1. In germline, CDR1 is SQVTM, CDR2 ANQGSEA. V shed 3 bases and J 1 base; nucleotides not matched to a gene: 0. The CDR3 is made up of 13 amino acids. The CDR3 region is CSVEGQGQETQYF. The CDR3 region has the DNA TGCAGCGTTGAGGGACAGGGCCAAGAGACCCAGTACTTC.

The chain carries TRBV9 and TRBJ2-5, with unresolved D. There are 14 residues in the CDR3. Germline-derived CDR1 and CDR2 are SGDLS and YYNGEE. The V end lost 3 bases, the J end lost 2 bases, and 11 bases lay between the germline ends. The CDR3 nucleotides are TGTGCCAGCAGCGCCCGCGCTTTGCAAGAGACCCAGTACTTC. It codes for CASSARALQETQYF.

The J gene is TRBJ2-1, the V gene TRBV6-1; 7 bases are a match to TRBD1. J was trimmed by 6 bases and V by 5 bases; bases with no gene match: 7. Germline CDR1 reads MNHNS; CDR2 reads SASEGT. This CDR3 has 14 residues. CDR3 sequence: CASSTEPGGNEQFF. The CDR3 coding sequence is TGTGCCAGCAGTACGGAACCAGGGGGCAATGAGCAGTTCTTC.